What follows is one T cell receptor beta chain and its context. Its specificity is unknown. The sample belongs to a study of identical twins. Overall study results and limits: Fewer insertions characterized abundant cord blood beta clonotypes, whereas memory repertoires showed none. Within monozygotic twins, out-of-frame TCR alpha sharing was underestimated by the models.

V shed 3 bases and J 0 bases; nucleotides not matched to a gene: 6. The CDR3 has 17 amino acids. Germline V gives CDR1 SGHRS, CDR2 YFSETQ. Unique molecular identifiers were present on cDNA, and template switching added a universal primer site. One entry per CDR3 protein, called by TCRdb with MiXCR from the 5' RACE reads. The table includes approximately 700,000 distinct CDR3 sequences, 18% detected once. This same sample was also part of a study on T cells expressing NK-cell markers. From that paper: Dominant NKG2C+ clonotypes were found to form roughly 1.0-7.0% of CD8+ T cells in about six donors.

The clonotype originates from a woman between 18 and 29 years old in good health. The chain uses TRBV5-1 and TRBJ2-6, with TRBD2 matching over 7 bases. Material for sequencing was PBMCs. The CDR3 spells CASSWGGSSSGANVLTF. CDR3 nucleotides: TGCGCCAGCAGCTGGGGAGGGAGCAGCTCTGGGGCCAACGTCCTGACTTTC. Together with reference TRBV5-1 and TRBJ2-6, the CDR3 gives the full variable domain: KAGVTQTPRYLIKTRGQQVTLSCSPISGHRSVSWYQQTPGQGLQFLFEYFSETQRNKGNFPGRFSGRQFSNSRSEMNVSTLELGDSALYLCASSWGGSSSGANVLTFGAGSRLTVL.